The 13 T cell receptor beta chains given below trace back to one sample, sequenced in a study of molecular identifiers for immune sequencing clone quantification. In TCRdb, the PCR reads were re-called with MiXCR into one record per CDR3 protein. The sample has around 480,000 distinct CDR3 sequences, about 22% seen once. The specimen was naive CD8+ T cells from blood, with Jurkat cell RNA spiked in. Subset of the sample: FACS-sorted CD8+CD4-CCR7+CD45RA+ naive T cells. The source is a human donor in good health. Some libraries in this study had Jurkat cell RNA spiked in.

This clonotype was detected many times. The rearrangement uses TRBV7-2 and TRBJ2-7; D possibly corresponds to TRBD2 (7 bases). V lost 5 bases and J lost 6, with 11 bases in between. CDR1 SGHTA and CDR2 FQGNSA come from the germline V gene. This CDR3 comprises 12 residues. CDR3 protein: CASSTGGGEQYF. CDR3 nucleotides: TGTGCCAGCAGCACGGGGGGCGGCGAGCAGTACTTC.

In its sample, this clonotype was seen many times. The chain carries TRBV28 and TRBJ1-5; no reliable D call. CDR1 is MDHEN, CDR2 SYDVKM, per germline. The CDR3 has 11 residues. Trimming took off 10 bases at V and 6 bases at J, with 10 bases between the two ends. The CDR3: CATEEGQPQHF. The CDR3 coding sequence is TGTGCCACCGAAGAGGGTCAGCCCCAGCATTTT.

Comments on this clonotype: A much larger clone differs from this one at a single base, so this may be a read error. The chain has TRBV5-1 and TRBJ1-1, with no clear D. Germline values: CDR1 SGHRS, CDR2 YFSETQ. The CDR3 is 14 residues long. V lost 2 bases and J lost 0, with 8 bases in between. DNA of the CDR3: TGCGCCAGCAGCTTCGCCGGGGTGAACACTGAAGCTTTCTTT. It encodes CASSFAGVNTEAFF.

J is TRBJ2-3 and V is TRBV20-1, with TRBD1 matching over 9 bases. This CDR3 contains 16 residues. The junction had 13 bases not matched to a gene; V was cut back by 3 bases and J by 6 bases. CDR1 is DFQATT, CDR2 SNEGSKA, per germline (reference sequence). The chain's CDR3 is CSASQMDRGPTDTQYF. CDR3 DNA: TGCAGTGCTAGTCAGATGGACAGGGGACCCACCGATACGCAGTATTTT.

In its sample, this clonotype was seen a few times. This chain joins TRBV30 and TRBJ2-3; D unresolved. V was shortened by 0 bases and J by 5 bases, with 12 bases between the two germline ends. The germline V gene has CDR1 GTSNPN and CDR2 SVGIG (reference sequence). The CDR3 is made up of 14 amino acids. In DNA form, the CDR3 reads TGTGCCTGGAGTGTACCCCTCTGGGGAGATACGCAGTATTTT. It specifies CAWSVPLWGDTQYF.

This rearrangement joins TRBV11-2 to TRBJ1-1, with a tentative D call TRBD1 (5 bases). Trimming pared 10 bases from V and 0 bases from J, leaving 21 bases between. Germline CDR1 reads SGHAT; CDR2 reads FQNNGV. This CDR3 has 16 amino acids. The CDR3 loop reads CATKDADSFMNTEAFF. Written as DNA, the CDR3 is TGTGCCACCAAGGATGCTGACAGCTTCATGAACACTGAAGCTTTCTTT. Using reference TRBV11-2 and TRBJ1-1 for the parts outside the CDR3, the full variable domain is EAGVAQSPRYKIIEKRQSVAFWCNPISGHATLYWYQQILGQGPKLLIQFQNNGVVDDSQLPKDRFSAERLKGVDSTLKIQPAKLEDSAVYLCATKDADSFMNTEAFFGQGTRLTVV.

This chain links TRBV27 with TRBJ2-3; 8 bases agree with TRBD1. The CDR3 has 14 residues. Trimming took 3 bases from V and 4 from J; bases not matched to a gene: 3. Germline V gives CDR1 MNHEY, CDR2 SMNVEV (reference sequence). The CDR3 loop is CASSFVQGADTQYF. CDR3 DNA sequence: TGTGCCAGCAGTTTCGTACAGGGGGCAGATACGCAGTATTTT.

This clonotype was counted at least ten times. The V and J genes are TRBV3-1 and TRBJ1-5; 7 bases line up with TRBD1. The V and J ends lost 1 base and 4 bases, in that order; junction bases with no gene match: 4. The germline CDR1 and CDR2 sequences are LGHDT and YNNKEL (reference sequence). This CDR3 region has 15 residues. The CDR3: CASSQGTGMNQPQHF. The CDR3 nucleotides are TGTGCCAGCAGCCAAGGGACAGGTATGAATCAGCCCCAGCATTTT.

This clonotype was seen only a few times. J is TRBJ1-1 and V is TRBV5-1; 8 nucleotides line up with TRBD1. V gave up 4 bases and J gave up 4 bases; unmatched junction bases: 9. Germline V gene sequence: CDR1 SGHRS, CDR2 YFSETQ. This CDR3 is 15 amino acids long. CDR3 DNA sequence: TGCGCCAGCAGCGGAACAGGGGGTAGGGGCACTGAAGCTTTCTTT. Encoded protein: CASSGTGGRGTEAFF.

CDR3 nucleotides: TGTGCCAGCAGCACCATAACCTACGAGCAGTACTTC. Translation: CASSTITYEQYF. The V call is TRBV7-9, the J call TRBJ2-7; D ambiguous. V was shortened by 5 bases and J by 2 bases, with 7 bases between the two germline ends. CDR3 length: 12 amino acids. CDR1 and CDR2 (germline): SEHNR, FQNEAQ (reference sequence).

There are many counts of this clonotype. The chain recombines TRBV29-1 with TRBJ2-5; D is perhaps TRBD1 (7 bases). Germline V gives CDR1 SQVTM, CDR2 ANQGSEA. The CDR3 loop spans 17 amino acids. V lost 2 bases, J lost 5 bases, and 24 bases lay in between. CDR3 loop: CSVEPATGRWVGETQYF. In DNA form, the CDR3 reads TGCAGCGTTGAACCGGCGACAGGGAGGTGGGTCGGGGAGACCCAGTACTTC.

The chain joins TRBV13 to TRBJ2-7; the match to TRBD2 covers 9 bases. Trimming removed 4 bases from V and 6 bases from J; junction bases left unmatched: 10. Germline CDR1 PRHDT, CDR2 FYEKMQ (reference sequence). This CDR3 has 15 residues. As DNA, the CDR3 is TGTGCCAGCAGCTCAGGCCCCGGGACTAGCTTCGAGCAGTACTTC. This gives the protein CASSSGPGTSFEQYF.

This clonotype has more than one count but fewer than ten. The chain has TRBV6-1 and TRBJ1-5, with D tentatively TRBD1 (5 bases). CDR3 size: 16 residues. V was cut by 3 bases and J by 0 bases, with 12 bases left in between. Germline-derived CDR1 and CDR2 are MNHNS and SASEGT. For the CDR3, the DNA is TGTGCCAGCAGTGATCGAGGACAAGATAGCAATCAGCCCCAGCATTTT. This sequence encodes CASSDRGQDSNQPQHF.